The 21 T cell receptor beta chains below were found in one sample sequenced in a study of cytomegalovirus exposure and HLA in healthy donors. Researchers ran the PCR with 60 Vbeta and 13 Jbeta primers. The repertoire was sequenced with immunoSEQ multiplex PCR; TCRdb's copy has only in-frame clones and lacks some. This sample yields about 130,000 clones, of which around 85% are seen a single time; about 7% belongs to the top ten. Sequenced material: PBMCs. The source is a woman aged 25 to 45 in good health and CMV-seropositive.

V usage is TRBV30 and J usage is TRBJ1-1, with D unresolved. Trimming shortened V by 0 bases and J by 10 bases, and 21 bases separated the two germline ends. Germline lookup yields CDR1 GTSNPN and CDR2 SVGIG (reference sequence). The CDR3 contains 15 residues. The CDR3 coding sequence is TGTGCCTGGAGTGTACTAGGTATCGGCGGGATCGGAGCTTTCTTT. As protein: CAWSVLGIGGIGAFF.

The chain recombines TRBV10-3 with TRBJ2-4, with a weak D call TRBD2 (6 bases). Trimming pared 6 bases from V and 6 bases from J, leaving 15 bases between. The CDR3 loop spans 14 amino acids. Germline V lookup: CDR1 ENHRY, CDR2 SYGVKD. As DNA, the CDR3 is TGTGCCATCAGGCCCTCCCACGGGGGAAACATTCAGTACTTC. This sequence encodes CAIRPSHGGNIQYF.

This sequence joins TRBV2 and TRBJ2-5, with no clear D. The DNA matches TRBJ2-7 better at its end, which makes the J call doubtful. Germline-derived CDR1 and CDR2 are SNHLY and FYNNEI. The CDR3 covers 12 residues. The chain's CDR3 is CASSEWDYEQYF. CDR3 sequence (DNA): TGTGCCAGCAGTGAATGGGACTACGAGCAGTACTTC.

The CDR3 is CAISETSGFQETQYF. CDR3 DNA sequence: TGTGCCATCAGTGAGACTAGCGGATTCCAAGAGACCCAGTACTTC. The chain couples TRBV10-3 to TRBJ2-5; 8 bases match TRBD2. Germline V CDR1 and CDR2: ENHRY, SYGVKD. The CDR3 runs to 15 residues. J gave up 1 base and V 2 bases, and 3 bases lay outside the gene matches.

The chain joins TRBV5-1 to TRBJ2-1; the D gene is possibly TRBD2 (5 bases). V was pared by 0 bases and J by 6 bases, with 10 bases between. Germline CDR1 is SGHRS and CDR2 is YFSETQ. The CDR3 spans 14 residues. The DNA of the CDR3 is TGCGCCAGCAGCTTGGCAGAGGGTGGCAATGAGCAGTTCTTC. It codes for CASSLAEGGNEQFF. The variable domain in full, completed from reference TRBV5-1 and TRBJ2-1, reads KAGVTQTPRYLIKTRGQQVTLSCSPISGHRSVSWYQQTPGQGLQFLFEYFSETQRNKGNFPGRFSGRQFSNSRSEMNVSTLELGDSALYLCASSLAEGGNEQFFGPGTRLTVL.

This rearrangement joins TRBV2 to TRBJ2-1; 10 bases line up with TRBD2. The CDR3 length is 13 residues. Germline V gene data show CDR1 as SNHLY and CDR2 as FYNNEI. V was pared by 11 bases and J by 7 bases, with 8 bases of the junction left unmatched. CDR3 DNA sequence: TGTGCCGGCGGACTAGCGGAGAATAATGAGCAGTTCTTC. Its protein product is CAGGLAENNEQFF.

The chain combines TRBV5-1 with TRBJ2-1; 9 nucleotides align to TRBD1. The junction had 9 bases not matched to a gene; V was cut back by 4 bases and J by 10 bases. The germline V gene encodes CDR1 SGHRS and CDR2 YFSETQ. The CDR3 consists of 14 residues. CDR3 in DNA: TGCGCCAGCAGCAAGGACAGGGGCCGGGGCGAGCAGTTCTTC. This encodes CASSKDRGRGEQFF.

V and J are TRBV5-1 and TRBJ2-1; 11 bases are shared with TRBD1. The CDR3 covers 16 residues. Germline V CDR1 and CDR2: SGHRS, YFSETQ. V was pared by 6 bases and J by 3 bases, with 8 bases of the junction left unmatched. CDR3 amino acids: CASKESGTGGYNEQFF. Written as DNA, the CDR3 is TGCGCCAGCAAGGAGAGCGGGACAGGGGGCTACAATGAGCAGTTCTTC.

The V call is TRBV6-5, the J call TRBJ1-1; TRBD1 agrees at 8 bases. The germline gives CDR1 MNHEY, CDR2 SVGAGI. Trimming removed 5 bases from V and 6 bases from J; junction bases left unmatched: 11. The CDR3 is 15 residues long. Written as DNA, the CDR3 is TGTGCCAGCAGTCGATCTAGACAGGGGTTCTCTGAAGCTTTCTTT. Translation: CASSRSRQGFSEAFF.

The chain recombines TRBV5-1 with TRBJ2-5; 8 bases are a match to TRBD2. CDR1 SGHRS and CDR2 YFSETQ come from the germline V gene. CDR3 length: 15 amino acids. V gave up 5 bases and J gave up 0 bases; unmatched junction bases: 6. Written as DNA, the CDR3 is TGCGCCAGCAGGTCAGCGGGGGTCAACCAAGAGACCCAGTACTTC. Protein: CASRSAGVNQETQYF.

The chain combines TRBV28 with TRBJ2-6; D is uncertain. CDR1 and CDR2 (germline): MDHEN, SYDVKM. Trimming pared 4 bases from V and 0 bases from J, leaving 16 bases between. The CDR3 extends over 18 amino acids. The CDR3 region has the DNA TGTGCCAGCAGTTCCATCTCCAGGATAAACTCTGGGGCCAACGTCCTGACTTTC. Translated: CASSSISRINSGANVLTF.

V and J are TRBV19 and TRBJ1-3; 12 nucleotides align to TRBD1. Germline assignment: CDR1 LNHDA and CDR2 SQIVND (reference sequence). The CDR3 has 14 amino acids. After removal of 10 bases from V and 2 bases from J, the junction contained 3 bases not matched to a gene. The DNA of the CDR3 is TGTGCCATCGGGACAGGGGGCCCTGGAAACACCATATATTTT. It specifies CAIGTGGPGNTIYF.

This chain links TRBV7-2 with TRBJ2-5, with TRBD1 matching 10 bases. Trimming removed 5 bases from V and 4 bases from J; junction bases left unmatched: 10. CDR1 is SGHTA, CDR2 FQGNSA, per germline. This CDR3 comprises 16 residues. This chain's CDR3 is CASSPQWTGGRETQYF. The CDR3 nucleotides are TGTGCCAGCAGCCCCCAGTGGACAGGGGGGAGAGAGACCCAGTACTTC.

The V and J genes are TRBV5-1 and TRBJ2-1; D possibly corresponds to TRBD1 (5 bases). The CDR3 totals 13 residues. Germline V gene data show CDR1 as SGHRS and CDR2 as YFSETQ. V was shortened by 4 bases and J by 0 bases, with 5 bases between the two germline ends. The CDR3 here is CASSRGSYNEQFF. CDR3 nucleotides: TGCGCCAGCAGCAGGGGCTCCTACAATGAGCAGTTCTTC.

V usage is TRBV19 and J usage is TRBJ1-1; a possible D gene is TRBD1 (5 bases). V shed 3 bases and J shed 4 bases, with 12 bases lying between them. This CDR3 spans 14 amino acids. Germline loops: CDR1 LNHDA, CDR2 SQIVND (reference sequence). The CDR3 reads CASSIGGEGTEAFF. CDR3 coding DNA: TGTGCCAGTAGTATCGGGGGAGAAGGCACTGAAGCTTTCTTT.

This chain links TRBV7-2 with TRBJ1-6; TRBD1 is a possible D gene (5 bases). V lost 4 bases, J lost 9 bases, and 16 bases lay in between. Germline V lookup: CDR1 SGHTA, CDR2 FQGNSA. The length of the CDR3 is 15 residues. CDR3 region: CASSSQPGGSSPLHF. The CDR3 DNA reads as TGTGCCAGCAGCTCGCAACCGGGGGGGAGTTCACCCCTCCACTTT.

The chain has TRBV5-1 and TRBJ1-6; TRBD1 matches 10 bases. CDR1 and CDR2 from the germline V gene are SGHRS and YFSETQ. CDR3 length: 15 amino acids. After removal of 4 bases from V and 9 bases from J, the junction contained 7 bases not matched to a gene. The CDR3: CASSPRTGGSSPLHF. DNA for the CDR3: TGCGCCAGCAGCCCCCGGACAGGGGGAAGTTCACCCCTCCACTTT.

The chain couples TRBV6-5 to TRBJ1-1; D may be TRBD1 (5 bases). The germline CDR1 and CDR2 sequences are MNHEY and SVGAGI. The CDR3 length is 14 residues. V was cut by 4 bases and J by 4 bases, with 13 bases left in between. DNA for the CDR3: TGTGCCAGCAGTTTGGGGGGAGGGAGCACTGAAGCTTTCTTT. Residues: CASSLGGGSTEAFF.

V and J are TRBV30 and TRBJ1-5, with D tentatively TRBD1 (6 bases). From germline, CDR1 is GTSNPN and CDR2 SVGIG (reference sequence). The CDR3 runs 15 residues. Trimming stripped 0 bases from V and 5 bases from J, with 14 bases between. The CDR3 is CAWSVKGGGYQPQHF. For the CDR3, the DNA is TGTGCCTGGAGTGTAAAGGGGGGGGGTTATCAGCCCCAGCATTTT.

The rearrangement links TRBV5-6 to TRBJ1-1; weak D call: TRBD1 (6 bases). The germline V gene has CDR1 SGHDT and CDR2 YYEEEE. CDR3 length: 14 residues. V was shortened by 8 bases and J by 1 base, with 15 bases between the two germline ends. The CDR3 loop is CASTPGHTNTEAFF. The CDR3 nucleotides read TGTGCCAGTACCCCGGGACACACGAACACTGAAGCTTTCTTT.

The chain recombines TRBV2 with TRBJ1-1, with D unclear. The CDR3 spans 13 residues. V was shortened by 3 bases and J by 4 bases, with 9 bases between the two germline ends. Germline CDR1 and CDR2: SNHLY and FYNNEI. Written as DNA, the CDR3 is TGTGCCAGCAGTGACAGGCGATCCACTGAAGCTTTCTTT. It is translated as CASSDRRSTEAFF.